This T cell receptor (beta chain) was captured in a study of chemoradiotherapy in HPV16-positive cancers (dated by TCRdb to between 2021 and 2023). With respect to the entire study: Candidate HPV-specific T-cell clones and common TCR motifs were defined through functional T-cell assays on cells from a couple of HPV16-positive patients. TCR repertoires from 86 patients with HPV-related cancers were then used to track the candidate HPV-specific TCRs and motifs. The study asked whether T-cell immunity against the HPV oncoproteins E6 and E7 changes during chemoradiotherapy and whether it affects survival.

A few counts support this clone. Its recognized antigen is unknown. Per-base qualities were not stored, and no clone one base away is much larger. Study-wide findings and limitations: In HPV16-positive patients, expansion of HPV-responsive T cells during chemoradiotherapy was found to be associated with improved recurrence-free survival. Expansion of candidate HPV-specific clones and E7-related TCR motifs was observed in the tumor microenvironment during treatment, whereas no such expansion was observed for non-HPV-specific T cells. The functional definition of HPV-specific T cells came from only a couple of HPV16-positive patients, and the survival association was reported for HPV16-positive patients.

The method behind the library was the immunoSEQ multiplex PCR assay. TCRdb re-hosts the immuneACCESS table, in-frame sequences only. Its copies lack some clones; in the studies checked, an unresolved V gene accounts for under half of them, and the cause for the rest is not known. This sample gives about 30,000 clones in total; 91% of them show up just once. The ten largest clones add up to 20% to 25% of the sample. Repertoires were sampled repeatedly over the course of chemoradiotherapy, so clonal expansion could be followed in the tumor microenvironment. CDR1 and CDR2, looked up from the germline V gene (reference sequence), are MNHEY and SMNVEV. V is shortened by 0 bases, J by 2 bases, and the region joining them spans 14 bases. From its cysteine to its phenylalanine, the CDR3 spans 16 amino acids. Only the CDR3 portion is preserved as DNA: 48 bases, with reading frame beginning at the first base.

The sequencing here drew on blood, taken from a patient who underwent chemoradiotherapy. This chain joins TRBV27 to TRBJ2-7, with the D gene too uncertain to name. The TCR comes from a human donor with HPV-associated anogenital cancer. The DNA reads TGTGCCAGCAGTTTATCGGCCCGCTTCTCAACCTACGAGCAGTACTTC. This codes for CASSLSARFSTYEQYF.